Many counts were recorded for the clone carrying this T cell receptor beta chain. What it binds is not known. Study results and caveats: Greatest tumor Treg TCR overlap was with tumor naive CD4+ cells.

This CDR3 contains 15 residues. The V end lost 5 bases, the J end lost 8 bases, and 18 bases lay between the germline ends. After constant-region reverse-primer amplification, full-length variable regions underwent semi-nested PCR with Nested Universal Primer A. Via MiXCR, TCRdb re-called the 5' RACE reads, giving one row per CDR3 protein. The sample lists some 64,000 distinct CDR3 sequences, about 22% occurring once. The chain links TRBV12-3 or TRBV12-4 to TRBJ1-4, with D unclear. Specimen: memory CD4+ T cells sorted from a lymph node. Subset reported: memory CD4+ T cells, CD4+CD45RO+CD25-. The TCR sequence derives from a female donor with breast cancer. The chain's CDR3 is CASSDSKGLKEKLFF. In DNA, the CDR3 is TGTGCCAGCAGTGACTCTAAGGGATTAAAGGAAAAACTGTTTTTT.